This note documents a single T cell receptor beta chain sequence. The junction had 9 bases not matched to a gene; V was cut back by 3 bases and J by 7 bases. The CDR3 has 17 residues. Germline V gene sequence: CDR1 SEHNR, CDR2 FQNEAQ (reference sequence). The sample comes from a study of blood T cell repertoires in COVID-19. How the authors handled the data: Quantification of nucleated cells was approximated via reference gene primer amplification. The data were produced by immunoSEQ multiplex PCR, yet TCRdb's version contains in-frame clones alone and is incomplete. The D gene and trimming were derived from the DNA, and the V and J assignments and clone size from that table. The table records about 130,000 clones, 70% to 90% of them present only once.

This receptor was taken from a woman in her sixties or seventies with acute or convalescent COVID-19. The chain couples TRBV7-9 to TRBJ2-1; 13 nucleotides match TRBD2. What was sequenced was peripheral blood. The CDR3 here is CASSLGLAGRLGNEQFF. Written as DNA, the CDR3 is TGTGCCAGCAGCTTGGGACTAGCGGGAAGACTCGGGAATGAGCAGTTCTTC.